This T cell receptor beta chain appears in the sequencing data of a study of technical replicates of blood from several donors. As concerns this clone: The identical CDR3 is also encoded by other nucleotide sequences in the sample.

The CDR3 is made up of 15 amino acids. The germline CDR1 and CDR2 sequences are MRHNA and SNTAGT. With 0 bases clipped from V and 3 bases from J, the junction kept 0 bases outside the gene matches. TCRdb's copy holds only in-frame clones and misses some; the assay was immunoSEQ multiplex PCR. The sample includes tens of thousands of clones, over 95% seen only once; the top ten take approximately 0.21%. The V and J genes are TRBV6-4 and TRBJ2-1; 9 nucleotides align to TRBD2. Sample: T cells isolated from PBMCs. The clonotype originates from a human donor in good health. This CDR3 reads CASSDSSGSYNEQFF. The CDR3 DNA is TGTGCCAGCAGTGACTCTAGCGGGAGCTACAATGAGCAGTTCTTC.